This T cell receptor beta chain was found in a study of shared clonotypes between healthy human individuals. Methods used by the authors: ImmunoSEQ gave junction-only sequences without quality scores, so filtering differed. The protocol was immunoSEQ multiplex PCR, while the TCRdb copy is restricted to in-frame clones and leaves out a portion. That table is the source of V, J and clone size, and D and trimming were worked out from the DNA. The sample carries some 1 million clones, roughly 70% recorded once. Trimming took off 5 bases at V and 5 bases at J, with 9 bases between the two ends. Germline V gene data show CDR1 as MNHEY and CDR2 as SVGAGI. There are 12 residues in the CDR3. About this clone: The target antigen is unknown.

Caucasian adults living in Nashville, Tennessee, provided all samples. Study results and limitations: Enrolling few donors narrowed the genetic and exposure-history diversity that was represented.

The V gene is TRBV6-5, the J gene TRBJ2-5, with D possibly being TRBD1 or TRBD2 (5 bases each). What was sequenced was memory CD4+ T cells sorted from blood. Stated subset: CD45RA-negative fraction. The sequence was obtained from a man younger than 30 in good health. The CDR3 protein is CASSRDGETQYF. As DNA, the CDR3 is TGTGCCAGCAGTCGGGACGGGGAGACCCAGTACTTC.